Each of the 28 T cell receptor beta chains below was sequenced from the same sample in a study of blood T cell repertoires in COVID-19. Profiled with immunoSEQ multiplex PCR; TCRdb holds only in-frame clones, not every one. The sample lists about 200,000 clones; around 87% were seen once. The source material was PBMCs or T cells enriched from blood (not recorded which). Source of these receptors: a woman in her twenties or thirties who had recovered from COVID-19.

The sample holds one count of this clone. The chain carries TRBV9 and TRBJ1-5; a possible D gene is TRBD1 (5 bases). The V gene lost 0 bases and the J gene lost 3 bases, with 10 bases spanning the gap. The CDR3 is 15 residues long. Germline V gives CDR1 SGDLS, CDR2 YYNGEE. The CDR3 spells CASSVGAGFNQPQHF. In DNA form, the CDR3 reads TGTGCCAGCAGCGTAGGGGCAGGGTTCAATCAGCCCCAGCATTTT.

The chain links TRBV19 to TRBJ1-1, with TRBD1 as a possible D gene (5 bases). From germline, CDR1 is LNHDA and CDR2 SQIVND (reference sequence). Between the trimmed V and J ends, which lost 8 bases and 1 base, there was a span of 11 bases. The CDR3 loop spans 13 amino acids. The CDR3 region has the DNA TGTGCCAGTTCGGGGGAGTCGAACACTGAAGCTTTCTTT. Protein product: CASSGESNTEAFF.

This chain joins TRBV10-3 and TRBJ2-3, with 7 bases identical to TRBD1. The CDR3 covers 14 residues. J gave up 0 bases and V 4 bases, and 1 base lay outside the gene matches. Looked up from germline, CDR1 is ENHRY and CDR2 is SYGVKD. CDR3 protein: CAISARGSTDTQYF. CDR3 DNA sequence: TGTGCCATCAGTGCCAGGGGGAGCACAGATACGCAGTATTTT.

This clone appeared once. The CDR3 here is CASSQGLAGLQFF. Here the CDR3 DNA reads TGCGCCAGCAGCCAAGGGTTAGCGGGGTTGCAGTTCTTC. V gene TRBV4-3 combines with J gene TRBJ2-1; 8 bases are shared with TRBD2. The germline V gene encodes CDR1 LGHNA and CDR2 YSLEER. The CDR3 extends over 13 amino acids. The V and J ends lost 1 base and 12 bases, in that order; junction bases with no gene match: 5.

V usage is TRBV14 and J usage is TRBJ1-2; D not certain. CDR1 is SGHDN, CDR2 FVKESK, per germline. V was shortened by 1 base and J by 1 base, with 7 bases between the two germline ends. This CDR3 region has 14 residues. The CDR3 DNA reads TGTGCCAGCAGCCAAGGGAGCCATAACTATGGCTACACCTTC. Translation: CASSQGSHNYGYTF.

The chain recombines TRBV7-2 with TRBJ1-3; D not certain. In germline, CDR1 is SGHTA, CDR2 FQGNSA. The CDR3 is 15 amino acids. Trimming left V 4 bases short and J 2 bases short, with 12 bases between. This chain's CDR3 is CASSSWAGAGNTIYF. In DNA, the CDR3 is TGTGCCAGCAGCTCCTGGGCGGGCGCTGGAAACACCATATATTTT.

For the CDR3, the DNA is TGTGCCAGAAGCAACAGGCACTCTGGAAACACCATATATTTT. Its protein product is CARSNRHSGNTIYF. The rearrangement joins TRBV7-5 to TRBJ1-3; the table calls TRBD1, which could not be checked here. TRBV7-5 is a recognized pseudogene. The CDR3 spans 14 residues.

The DNA for the CDR3 is TGTGCCAGCACCAGGACAGGGCGAGACACCGGGGAGCTGTTTTTT. This encodes CASTRTGRDTGELFF. The chain recombines TRBV6-5 with TRBJ2-2; TRBD1 matches 8 bases. V was pared by 7 bases and J by 3 bases, with 7 bases of the junction left unmatched. This CDR3 is built from 15 residues. CDR1 is MNHEY, CDR2 SVGAGI, per germline.

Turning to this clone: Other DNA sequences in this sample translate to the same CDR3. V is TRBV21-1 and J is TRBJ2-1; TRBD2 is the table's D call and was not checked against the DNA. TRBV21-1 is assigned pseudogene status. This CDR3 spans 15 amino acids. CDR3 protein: CASSKVGRAGNEQFF. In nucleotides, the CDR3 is TGTGCCAGCAGCAAAGTCGGGAGGGCCGGGAATGAGCAGTTCTTC.

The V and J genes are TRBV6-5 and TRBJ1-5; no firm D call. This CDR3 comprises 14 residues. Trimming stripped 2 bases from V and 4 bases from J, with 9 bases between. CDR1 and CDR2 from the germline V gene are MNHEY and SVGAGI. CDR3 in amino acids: CASSYGGQNQPQHF. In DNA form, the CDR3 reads TGTGCCAGCAGTTACGGAGGCCAGAATCAGCCCCAGCATTTT.

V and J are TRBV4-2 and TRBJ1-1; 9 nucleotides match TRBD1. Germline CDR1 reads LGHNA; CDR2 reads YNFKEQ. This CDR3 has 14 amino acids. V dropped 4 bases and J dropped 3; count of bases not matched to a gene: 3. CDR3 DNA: TGTGCCAGCAGCCGCCGGACAGGGGACACTGAAGCTTTCTTT. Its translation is CASSRRTGDTEAFF.

The CDR3 sequence is CASSVTVLGELFF. For the CDR3, the DNA is TGTGCCAGCAGCGTAACAGTACTCGGGGAGCTGTTTTTT. The chain employs TRBV7-2 and TRBJ2-2; D is unclear. V was shortened by 5 bases and J by 7 bases, with 11 bases between the two germline ends. Germline assignment: CDR1 SGHTA and CDR2 FQGNSA. The CDR3 runs to 13 residues.

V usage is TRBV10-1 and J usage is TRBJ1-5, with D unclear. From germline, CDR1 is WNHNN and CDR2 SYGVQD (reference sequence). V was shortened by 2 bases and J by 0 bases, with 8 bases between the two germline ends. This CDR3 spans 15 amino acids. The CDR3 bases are TGCGCCAGCAGTGAGGCGGCTTATAGCAATCAGCCCCAGCATTTT. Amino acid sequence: CASSEAAYSNQPQHF.

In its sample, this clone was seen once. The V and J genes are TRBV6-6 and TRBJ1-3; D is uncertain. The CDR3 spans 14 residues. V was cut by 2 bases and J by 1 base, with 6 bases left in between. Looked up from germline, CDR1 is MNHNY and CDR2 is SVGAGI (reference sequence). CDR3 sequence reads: CASSYGTSGNTIYF. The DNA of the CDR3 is TGTGCCAGCAGTTACGGCACATCTGGAAACACCATATATTTT.

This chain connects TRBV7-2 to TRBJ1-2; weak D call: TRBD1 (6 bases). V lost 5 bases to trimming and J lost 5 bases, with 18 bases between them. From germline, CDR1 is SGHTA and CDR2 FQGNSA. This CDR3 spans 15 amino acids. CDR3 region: CASSPDTTGLYGYTF. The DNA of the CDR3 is TGTGCCAGCAGCCCCGATACGACAGGCCTATATGGCTACACCTTC.

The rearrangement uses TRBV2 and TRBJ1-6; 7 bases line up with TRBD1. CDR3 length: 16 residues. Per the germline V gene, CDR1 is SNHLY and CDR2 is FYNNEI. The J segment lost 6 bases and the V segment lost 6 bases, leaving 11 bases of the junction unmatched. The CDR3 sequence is CASRANRDRVNSPLHF. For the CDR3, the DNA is TGTGCCAGCAGGGCGAACCGGGACAGAGTTAATTCACCCCTCCACTTT. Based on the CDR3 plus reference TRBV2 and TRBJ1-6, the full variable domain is EPEVTQTPSHQVTQMGQEVILRCVPISNHLYFYWYRQILGQKVEFLVSFYNNEISEKSEIFDDQFSVERPDGSNFTLKIRSTKLEDSAMYFCASRANRDRVNSPLHFGNGTRLTVT.

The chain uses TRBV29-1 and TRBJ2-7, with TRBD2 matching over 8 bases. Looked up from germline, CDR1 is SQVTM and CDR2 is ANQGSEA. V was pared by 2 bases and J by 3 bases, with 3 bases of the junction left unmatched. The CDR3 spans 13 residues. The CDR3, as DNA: TGCAGCGTTGAATCCAGCGGGGGCTACGAGCAGTACTTC. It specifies CSVESSGGYEQYF.

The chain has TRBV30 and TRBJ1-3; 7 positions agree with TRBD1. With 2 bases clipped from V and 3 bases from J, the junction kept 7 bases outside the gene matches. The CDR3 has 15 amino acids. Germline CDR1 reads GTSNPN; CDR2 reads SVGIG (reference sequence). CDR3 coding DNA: TGTGCCTGGAGTCCCCTAGACAGGGATGGAAACACCATATATTTT. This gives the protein CAWSPLDRDGNTIYF. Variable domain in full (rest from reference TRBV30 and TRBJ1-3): SQTIHQWPATLVQPVGSPLSLECTVEGTSNPNLYWYRQAAGRGLQLLFYSVGIGQISSEVPQNLSASRPQDRQFILSSKKLLLSDSGFYLCAWSPLDRDGNTIYFGEGSWLTVV.

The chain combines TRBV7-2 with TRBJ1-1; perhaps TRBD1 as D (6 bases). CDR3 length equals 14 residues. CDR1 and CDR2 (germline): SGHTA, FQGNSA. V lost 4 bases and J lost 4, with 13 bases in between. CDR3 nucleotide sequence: TGTGCCAGCAGCTCCGGGGGGCGGGCCACTGAAGCTTTCTTT. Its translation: CASSSGGRATEAFF.

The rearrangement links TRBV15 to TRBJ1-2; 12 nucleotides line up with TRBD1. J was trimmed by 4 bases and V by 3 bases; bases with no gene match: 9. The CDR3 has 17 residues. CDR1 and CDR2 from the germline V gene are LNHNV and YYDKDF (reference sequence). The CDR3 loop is CATSSYGTGGAGYGYTF. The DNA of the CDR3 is TGTGCCACCAGCAGTTACGGGACAGGGGGCGCGGGCTATGGCTACACCTTC.

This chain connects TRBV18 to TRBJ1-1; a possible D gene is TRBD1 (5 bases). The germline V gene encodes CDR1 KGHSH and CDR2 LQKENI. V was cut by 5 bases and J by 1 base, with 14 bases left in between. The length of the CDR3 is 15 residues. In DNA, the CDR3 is TGTGCCAGCTCAGCCTCAGCAGGGCAGAACACTGAAGCTTTCTTT. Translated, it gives CASSASAGQNTEAFF.

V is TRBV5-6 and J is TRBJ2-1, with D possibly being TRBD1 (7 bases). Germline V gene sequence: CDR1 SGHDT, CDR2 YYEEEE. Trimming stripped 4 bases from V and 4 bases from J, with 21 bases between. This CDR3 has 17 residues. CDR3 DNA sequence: TGTGCCAGCAGCACCCGCGGAGGGGGCCTCTGGTACAATGAGCAGTTCTTC. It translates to CASSTRGGGLWYNEQFF. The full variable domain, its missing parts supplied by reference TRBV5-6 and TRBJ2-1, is DAGVTQSPTHLIKTRGQQVTLRCSPKSGHDTVSWYQQALGQGPQFIFQYYEEEERQRGNFPDRFSGHQFPNYSSELNVNALLLGDSALYLCASSTRGGGLWYNEQFFGPGTRLTVL.

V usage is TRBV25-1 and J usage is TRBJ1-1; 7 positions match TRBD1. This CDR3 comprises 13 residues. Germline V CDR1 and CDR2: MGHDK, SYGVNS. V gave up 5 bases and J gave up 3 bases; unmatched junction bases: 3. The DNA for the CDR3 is TGTGCCAGCAGTTCAACAGGGGACACTGAAGCTTTCTTT. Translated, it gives CASSSTGDTEAFF.

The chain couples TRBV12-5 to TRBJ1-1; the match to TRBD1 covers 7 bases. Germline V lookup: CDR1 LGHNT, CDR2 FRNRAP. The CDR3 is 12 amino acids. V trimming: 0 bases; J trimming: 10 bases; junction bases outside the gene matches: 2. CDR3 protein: CASGLVRDRAFF. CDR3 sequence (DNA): TGTGCTAGTGGTTTGGTCCGGGACAGAGCTTTCTTT.

CDR3 sequence: CASSYFRDRVGSPLHF. CDR3 in DNA: TGTGCCAGCAGTTACTTCCGGGACAGGGTTGGCTCACCCCTCCACTTT. The chain is built from TRBV6-5 and TRBJ1-6; 9 bases fit TRBD1. V dropped 1 base and J dropped 10; count of bases not matched to a gene: 8. Germline loops: CDR1 MNHEY, CDR2 SVGAGI. The CDR3 spans 16 residues.

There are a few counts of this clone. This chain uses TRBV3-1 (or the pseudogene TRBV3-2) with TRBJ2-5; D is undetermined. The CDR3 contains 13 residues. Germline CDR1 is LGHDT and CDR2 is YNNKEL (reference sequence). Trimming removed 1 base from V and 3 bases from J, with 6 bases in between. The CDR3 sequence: CASSQAPEETQYF. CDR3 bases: TGTGCCAGCAGCCAAGCTCCCGAAGAGACCCAGTACTTC.

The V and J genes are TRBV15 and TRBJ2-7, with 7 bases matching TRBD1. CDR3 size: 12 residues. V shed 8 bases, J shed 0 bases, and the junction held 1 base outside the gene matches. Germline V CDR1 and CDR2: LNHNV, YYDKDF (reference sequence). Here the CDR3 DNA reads TGTGCCACCGGGGACAGCTCCTACGAGCAGTACTTC. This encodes CATGDSSYEQYF.

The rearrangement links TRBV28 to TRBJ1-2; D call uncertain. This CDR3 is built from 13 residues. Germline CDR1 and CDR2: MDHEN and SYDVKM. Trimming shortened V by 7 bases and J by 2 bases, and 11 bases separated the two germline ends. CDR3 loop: CASISGLNYGYTF. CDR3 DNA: TGTGCCAGCATTAGTGGGCTGAACTATGGCTACACCTTC.